This TCR beta chain was obtained from a study of blood T cell repertoires in COVID-19. Turning to the study itself: Some COVID-19 samples were acute and others convalescent; all came from the United States, Italy and Spain. PBMCs, B-cell-depleted T cells, or T cells provided the cDNA or gDNA that made up the material.

TCRdb keeps only in-frame clones here, not all; method: immunoSEQ multiplex PCR. The data contain about 170,000 clones, around 82% of them singletons. Germline V gene data show CDR1 as SNHLY and CDR2 as FYNNEI. The junction had 14 bases not matched to a gene; V was cut back by 11 bases and J by 6 bases. The CDR3 extends over 14 amino acids. The clonotype originates from a human donor with acute or convalescent COVID-19. The donor label of this sample is uncertain. The V gene is TRBV2, the J gene TRBJ2-7; 9 positions match TRBD2. Specimen: peripheral blood. The CDR3 sequence is CAGKVAGGLTEQYF. The CDR3 nucleotides are TGTGCCGGTAAAGTTGCGGGAGGGCTAACCGAGCAGTACTTC. Looking up the rest from reference TRBV2 and TRBJ2-7 gives the full variable domain: EPEVTQTPSHQVTQMGQEVILRCVPISNHLYFYWYRQILGQKVEFLVSFYNNEISEKSEIFDDQFSVERPDGSNFTLKIRSTKLEDSAMYFCAGKVAGGLTEQYFGPGTRLTVT.